Below are 13 T cell receptor beta chains sequenced from a single sample in a study of blood T cell repertoires in COVID-19. Measured with immunoSEQ multiplex PCR; TCRdb has only the in-frame clones, and not every one. The sample has some 260,000 clones; about 93% are singletons. The sample taken for sequencing was PBMCs or T cells enriched from blood (not recorded which). These receptors were taken from a woman aged 18-30 years who had recovered from COVID-19.

The rearrangement uses TRBV6-1 and TRBJ2-6; tentatively, D is TRBD2 (6 bases). Germline-derived CDR1 and CDR2 are MNHNS and SASEGT. The CDR3 extends over 17 amino acids. Trimming shortened V by 2 bases and J by 2 bases, and 13 bases separated the two germline ends. The CDR3 reads CASSEFGGNAGANVLTF. DNA of the CDR3: TGTGCCAGCAGTGAATTTGGGGGGAACGCTGGGGCCAACGTCCTGACTTTC.

The V gene is TRBV29-1, the J gene TRBJ1-2; tentatively, D is TRBD1 (6 bases). The CDR3 contains 14 residues. In germline, CDR1 is SQVTM, CDR2 ANQGSEA. Trimming took 1 base from V and 4 from J, leaving 13 bases between them. The CDR3 DNA sequence: TGCAGCGTTGAAGGCGGACAGAACTTCTATGGCTACACCTTC. This encodes CSVEGGQNFYGYTF.

The V call is TRBV2, the J call TRBJ1-2, with 8 nucleotides matching TRBD1. Germline CDR1 SNHLY, CDR2 FYNNEI. CDR3 length: 14 residues. J lost 1 base, V lost 6 bases, and 4 bases had no gene match. CDR3 amino acids: CASRRTGYNYGYTF. CDR3 nucleotide sequence: TGTGCCAGCAGGAGGACAGGGTATAACTATGGCTACACCTTC.

The chain recombines TRBV12-3 or TRBV12-4 with TRBJ1-2; D may be TRBD1 (6 bases). The V gene lost 3 bases and the J gene lost 7 bases, with 12 bases spanning the gap. The CDR3 loop spans 13 amino acids. Here the CDR3 DNA reads TGTGCCAGCAGTTTGCAGGGGACGGGTGGCTACACCTTC. It yields the protein CASSLQGTGGYTF.

CDR3 protein: CASSDDREKIGYTF. CDR3 in DNA: TGTGCCAGCTCAGATGACAGGGAGAAGATAGGCTACACCTTC. V and J are TRBV18 and TRBJ1-2; 7 positions agree with TRBD1. Germline trimming cut 5 bases from V and 8 bases from J; bases unmatched to any gene: 11. The length of the CDR3 is 14 residues. Per the germline V gene, CDR1 is KGHSH and CDR2 is LQKENI.

This chain connects TRBV6-5 to TRBJ2-5; possibly TRBD1 for D (6 bases). V lost 7 bases, J lost 5 bases, and 14 bases lay in between. The length of the CDR3 is 13 residues. Germline V lookup: CDR1 MNHEY, CDR2 SVGAGI. Written as DNA, the CDR3 is TGTGCCAGCACCTTGTCAGGGGCCGAGACCCAGTACTTC. Translation gives CASTLSGAETQYF.

The chain is built from TRBV5-5 and TRBJ1-6, with 9 nucleotides matching TRBD1. Germline loops: CDR1 SGHKS, CDR2 YYEKEE (reference sequence). Germline trimming cut 4 bases from V and 0 bases from J; bases unmatched to any gene: 2. CDR3 length equals 16 residues. The CDR3 loop reads CASSTTGGSYNSPLHF. CDR3 in DNA: TGTGCCAGCAGCACGACAGGGGGCTCCTATAATTCACCCCTCCACTTT.

The genes are TRBV13 and TRBJ2-3; D is uncertain. Germline values: CDR1 PRHDT, CDR2 FYEKMQ (reference sequence). The CDR3 is 13 amino acids. V lost 0 bases and J lost 5, with 6 bases in between. Here the CDR3 reads CASSLGPGDTQYF. Written as DNA, the CDR3 is TGTGCCAGCAGCTTAGGTCCGGGAGATACGCAGTATTTT.

This sequence joins TRBV28 and TRBJ1-1, with 7 bases lining up with TRBD1. CDR1 is MDHEN, CDR2 SYDVKM, per germline. CDR3 length: 14 residues. V shed 5 bases, J shed 3 bases, and the junction held 6 bases outside the gene matches. CDR3 loop: CASSITGADTEAFF. Written as DNA, the CDR3 is TGTGCCAGCAGTATCACAGGGGCGGACACTGAAGCTTTCTTT.

This chain links TRBV7-2 with TRBJ2-3, with D tentatively TRBD1 (6 bases). V shed 3 bases and J shed 4 bases, with 11 bases lying between them. The V gene's germline CDR1 is SGHTA and CDR2 FQGNSA. The CDR3 is 14 residues long. The CDR3 loop reads CASSFQGGSDTQYF. CDR3 coding DNA: TGTGCCAGCAGCTTTCAAGGGGGTTCAGATACGCAGTATTTT.

J is TRBJ2-7 and V is TRBV6-5; D ambiguous. This CDR3 has 14 residues. CDR1 is MNHEY, CDR2 SVGAGI, per germline. V lost 10 bases to trimming and J lost 1 base, with 17 bases between them. The CDR3 nucleotides are TGTGCCAACATCGGCTCGACCGGGTCCTACGAGCAGTACTTC. Protein product: CANIGSTGSYEQYF.

This clone came up once. The gene calls are TRBV6-5 and TRBJ1-5; TRBD1 aligns across 9 bases. The CDR3 length is 15 residues. Germline V lookup: CDR1 MNHEY, CDR2 SVGAGI. Trimming took 4 bases from V and 6 from J; bases not matched to a gene: 7. CDR3 coding DNA: TGTGCCAGCAGTTTAAACAGGGGGCGAGGTCAGCCCCAGCATTTT. It yields the protein CASSLNRGRGQPQHF.

V and J are TRBV5-1 and TRBJ2-3, with D perhaps matching TRBD1 (6 bases). The germline gives CDR1 SGHRS, CDR2 YFSETQ. Trimming left V 7 bases short and J 1 base short, with 16 bases between. CDR3 size: 15 residues. DNA of the CDR3: TGCGCCAGCGGTACAGGGAACGTCCGCACAGATACGCAGTATTTT. Its translation: CASGTGNVRTDTQYF.